The clone carrying this T cell receptor (beta chain) was recorded only once. Its antigen is not known. TCRdb's table, derived via immunoSEQ multiplex PCR, lists solely in-frame clones and lacks some. Of under 95,000 clones detected, roughly nine tenths appear once; the ten largest clones hold 1.3%. The sample is drawn from a study of OX40 agonist ivuxolimab in advanced cancers. Whole-study context: Partial responses were seen in three patients, one with hepatocellular carcinoma and two with cutaneous melanoma. General study findings and limits: The specificity for antigen of the expanded peripheral T cells was not determined.

V was trimmed by 6 bases and J by 4 bases, leaving 15 bases between them. CDR3 size: 14 residues. Germline V gene sequence: CDR1 MNHNS, CDR2 SASEGT. The sequencing here drew on CD4+ or CD8+ T cells sorted from blood, taken in a trial of the OX40 agonist ivuxolimab. The TCR sequence derives from an adult with an advanced solid tumor such as melanoma, head and neck, liver or kidney cancer. V and J are TRBV6-1 and TRBJ1-2, with D unresolved. In nucleotides, the CDR3 is TGTGCCAGCAGCGTGGGCGGCAGTTTCTATGGCTACACCTTC. It yields the protein CASSVGGSFYGYTF.